These T cell receptor beta chains were read from a single sample in a study of blood T cell repertoires in COVID-19. The assay was immunoSEQ multiplex PCR, and TCRdb's table has in-frame clones only and misses some. The sample has approximately 280,000 clones, roughly nine tenths seen once; the top ten hold about 2.7%. The sequenced sample consisted of PBMCs or T cells enriched from blood (not recorded which). All receptors derive from a young woman who had recovered from COVID-19. The CDR3 runs from the conserved cysteine through the conserved F or W. The order of the fields is J gene, D gene, clone size, V gene, CDR3 protein, CDR3 DNA. D genes are given only for firm matches. Not every row has a clone size; where given, it reads once, few, many or a size class.

TRBJ1-2 | . | few | TRBV29-1 | CSVIIGGVYGYTF | TGCAGCGTTATTATCGGAGGGGTCTATGGCTACACCTTC
TRBJ1-5 | TRBD1 | few | TRBV15 | CATSRGGTGSNQPQHF | TGTGCCACCAGCAGAGGTGGGACAGGTAGCAATCAGCCCCAGCATTTT
TRBJ2-2 | TRBD1 | . | TRBV4-1 | CASRHRDRANTGELFF | TGCGCCAGCAGACACCGGGACAGAGCGAACACCGGGGAGCTGTTTTTT
TRBJ1-2 | . | . | TRBV18 | CASSAGTGTIGYTF | TGTGCCAGCTCAGCCGGGACTGGGACGATTGGCTACACCTTC
TRBJ2-2 | . | few | TRBV5-1 | CASSLPGRGNGELFF | TGCGCCAGCAGCTTGCCTGGGAGGGGGAACGGGGAGCTGTTTTTT
TRBJ2-2 | TRBD2 | few | TRBV10-1 | CASSGAGANTGELFF | TGCGCCAGCAGTGGAGCGGGAGCTAACACCGGGGAGCTGTTTTTT
TRBJ1-2 | TRBD1 | . | TRBV5-1 | CASSLGQGANYGYTF | TGCGCCAGCAGCTTGGGACAGGGGGCTAACTATGGCTACACCTTC
TRBJ1-1 | . | . | TRBV27 | CASSLSRTDTEAFF | TGTGCCAGCAGTTTATCCCGGACAGACACTGAAGCTTTCTTT
TRBJ2-3 | TRBD2 | . | TRBV4-2 | CASSQGGPLAYSTDTQYF | TGTGCCAGCAGCCAAGGAGGGCCACTAGCGTATAGCACAGATACGCAGTATTTT
TRBJ1-2 | . | . | TRBV11-3 | CASSSATAYGYTF | TGTGCCAGCAGCTCTGCGACAGCCTATGGCTACACCTTC
TRBJ1-1 | TRBD1 | . | TRBV7-9 | CASRKATGGGNEAFF | TGTGCCAGCAGAAAAGCGACAGGGGGTGGAAATGAAGCTTTCTTT
TRBJ1-2 | . | . | TRBV29-1 | CSVELNGGYGYTF | TGCAGCGTTGAGCTAAACGGGGGGTATGGCTACACCTTC
TRBJ2-1 | . | . | TRBV23-1 | CASSQSDTDNDYNEQFF | TGCGCCAGCAGTCAATCGGACACGGATAATGATTACAATGAGCAGTTCTTC
TRBJ1-2 | . | . | TRBV7-3 | CASSPQGNYGYTF | TGTGCCAGCAGCCCACAGGGTAACTATGGCTACACCTTC
TRBJ2-1 | TRBD2 | . | TRBV29-1 | CSVELLGLAEWRGYNEQFF | TGCAGCGTTGAATTGTTGGGACTAGCGGAATGGCGGGGCTACAATGAGCAGTTCTTC
TRBJ1-5 | . | . | TRBV7-9 | CASSSTGTSNQPQHF | TGTGCCAGCAGCTCAACAGGGACAAGCAATCAGCCCCAGCATTTT
TRBJ2-1 | . | once | TRBV7-3 | CASSRQGGNEQFF | TGTGCCAGCAGCCGACAGGGAGGCAATGAGCAGTTCTTC
TRBJ2-7 | . | . | TRBV24-1 | CATIISTGPTIYYEQYF | TGTGCCACCATAATCAGTACAGGCCCCACTATCTACTACGAGCAGTACTTC
TRBJ1-2 | . | . | TRBV2 | CASRTRQANGYTF | TGTGCCAGCAGAACTCGACAGGCTAATGGCTACACCTTC
TRBJ1-2 | TRBD1 | . | TRBV5-1 | CASSFRTGTNYGYTF | TGCGCCAGCAGCTTCCGGACAGGGACTAACTATGGCTACACCTTC
TRBJ2-7 | TRBD1 | . | TRBV19 | CASSISGQAYEQYF | TGTGCCAGTAGTATCTCGGGACAGGCCTACGAGCAGTACTTC
TRBJ2-7 | . | . | TRBV27 | CASSLKPGTYEQYF | TGTGCCAGCAGTTTAAAACCCGGGACCTACGAGCAGTACTTC
TRBJ2-7 | . | few | TRBV5-1 | CASSLAGVREQYF | TGCGCCAGCAGCTTGGCGGGAGTGAGGGAGCAGTACTTC
TRBJ1-1 | . | . | TRBV19 | CASVNTLDTEAFF | TGTGCCAGTGTGAATACTTTGGACACTGAAGCTTTCTTT
TRBJ1-2 | . | . | TRBV4-1 | CASSQEEGRGYGYTF | TGCGCCAGCAGCCAAGAAGAAGGGAGGGGATATGGCTACACCTTC
TRBJ1-1 | . | . | TRBV5-1 | CASSLRGDGTEAFF | TGCGCCAGCAGCTTACGGGGGGATGGGACTGAAGCTTTCTTT
TRBJ2-5 | TRBD2 | . | TRBV9 | CASSGGGGAVETQYF | TGTGCCAGCAGCGGTGGCGGGGGGGCGGTAGAGACCCAGTACTTC
TRBJ2-7 | TRBD2 | . | TRBV6-5 | CASSQGGTVTYEQYF | TGTGCCAGCAGCCAGGGAGGGACGGTCACCTACGAGCAGTACTTC
TRBJ2-3 | . | . | TRBV19 | CASRTRGTSTDTQYF | TGTGCCAGTCGGACCCGGGGGACCAGCACAGATACGCAGTATTTT
TRBJ1-5 | . | few | TRBV5-8 | CASSRWVTEETQPQHF | TGTGCCAGCAGCAGATGGGTGACAGAAGAAACTCAGCCCCAGCATTTT
TRBJ2-5 | . | . | TRBV4-1 | CASSQAGGAETQYF | TGCGCCAGCAGCCAAGCCGGCGGAGCGGAGACCCAGTACTTC
TRBJ1-1 | . | . | TRBV5-1 | CASSLETADTEAFF | TGCGCCAGCAGCTTGGAGACAGCCGACACTGAAGCTTTCTTT